This is a list of T cell receptor beta chains from one sample in a study of T cell responses to AZD1222 COVID-19 vaccine. TCRdb's table, derived via immunoSEQ multiplex PCR, lists solely in-frame clones and lacks some. The sample comprises 130,000 to 150,000 clones, about 91% of which are singletons, and 1.4% rests with the top ten. This specimen was peripheral blood, taken on day 0 of AZD1222 vaccination. The receptors here all came from an adult in good health. Each CDR3 is given with its conserved first and last residue. The order of the fields is J gene, D gene, V gene, CDR3 protein. A D gene is named only where the DNA matches it firmly.

>TRBJ1-6|-|TRBV6-4
CASSDPGRRSPLHF
>TRBJ1-2|-|TRBV4-3
CASSQDLSSRGYTF
>TRBJ2-7|-|TRBV19
CASSKGSGISYEQYF
>TRBJ2-2|-|TRBV29-1
CSVGTDNTGELFF
>TRBJ2-1|-|TRBV27
CASSNGGGGYNEQFF
>TRBJ2-3|-|TRBV6-5
CASSYSRHLDTQYF
>TRBJ1-1|-|TRBV6-6
CASSFEGGVVNAEAFF
>TRBJ2-2|-|TRBV4-1
CASNQNHVANTGELFF
>TRBJ1-1|-|TRBV6-4
CASSEGAGTEAFF
>TRBJ1-2|TRBD1|TRBV5-1
CASSSRGGQGYGYTF
>TRBJ1-1|-|TRBV19
CASTIPGVGNTEAFF
>TRBJ2-2|TRBD2|TRBV2
CASSSQGSGETHTGELFF
>TRBJ1-1|TRBD1|TRBV7-2
CASSSKNRDRTPGGEAFF
>TRBJ1-1|-|TRBV30
CACPRWDAATEAFF
>TRBJ1-2|TRBD1|TRBV6-5
CASSTTGGRGYTF
>TRBJ1-1|-|TRBV5-1
CASSLVPTGNPRGTEAFF
>TRBJ1-2|TRBD1|TRBV29-1
CSVPRRDSYGYTF
>TRBJ1-6|-|TRBV6-2/TRBV6-3
CASSYSDPLPSPLHF
>TRBJ1-4|-|TRBV5-5
CASSLLASEEKLFF
>TRBJ1-4|-|TRBV5-6
CASSWFATNEKLFF
>TRBJ2-7|-|TRBV19
CASSIARAPLGEQYF
>TRBJ1-1|-|TRBV5-1
CASSLAPSGGLKGVEAFF
>TRBJ1-1|-|TRBV12-3/TRBV12-4
CASSLSANTEAFF
>TRBJ1-5|-|TRBV24-1
CATSRRRVQPQHF
>TRBJ2-7|-|TRBV10-2
CASSEWPARSYEQYF
>TRBJ1-1|TRBD1|TRBV5-1
CASSLSGTGNTEAFF
>TRBJ2-3|-|TRBV5-1
CASSPALFTDTQYF
>TRBJ2-7|TRBD1|TRBV7-2
CASSSPGTGVGEQYF
>TRBJ2-3|TRBD1|TRBV5-1
CASSPQGTTDTQYF
>TRBJ1-2|-|TRBV5-1
CASSKREDYGYTF
>TRBJ2-3|-|TRBV4-1
CASSQDWVAAQTDTQYF
>TRBJ2-6|-|TRBV12-1
CASSFNRTSGFSGANVLTF
>TRBJ1-5|-|TRBV30
CAWSSSLDLGYGNNQPQHF
>TRBJ2-5|-|TRBV5-1
CASSPRGAGPGETQYF
>TRBJ2-1|-|TRBV10-1
CASSEWRAHDNEQFF
>TRBJ1-6|-|TRBV27
CASSSGTTGSPLHF
>TRBJ2-1|-|TRBV6-1
CASSEAGTDRNEQFF
>TRBJ2-2|-|TRBV7-3
CASSLQIADTGELFF
>TRBJ1-2|-|TRBV12-3/TRBV12-4
CASTVGGIYGYTF
>TRBJ2-2|TRBD2|TRBV6-4
CASSEGGSTGELFF
>TRBJ2-7|-|TRBV4-3
CASSQVRGYEQYF
>TRBJ1-1|TRBD1|TRBV11-3
CASSLDTVRQGTEAFF
>TRBJ2-1|-|TRBV20-1
CSASSAGTSDRNEQFF
>TRBJ2-1|-|TRBV12-5
CASGLVSDHNEQFF
>TRBJ1-3|TRBD1|TRBV7-3
CASSPSPDRGERSGNTIYF
>TRBJ1-5|TRBD1|TRBV28
CASRTGALSNQPQHF
>TRBJ1-1|-|TRBV6-5
CASSYSPGRNTEAFF
>TRBJ2-3|-|TRBV30
CAWKGGRTDTQYF
>TRBJ1-2|-|TRBV5-1
CASSDPGTYGYTF
>TRBJ2-1|TRBD2|TRBV19
CASSIGLAGVGKQFF
>TRBJ1-1|-|TRBV7-9
CASSLLLLNTEAFF
>TRBJ2-5|-|TRBV3-1/TRBV3-2
CASSQDTASLATQYF
>TRBJ1-5|TRBD1|TRBV6-5
CASSYAGTGEHQPQHF
>TRBJ2-5|TRBD2|TRBV7-9
CASSLHQAGAGMTQYF
>TRBJ2-3|TRBD1|TRBV30
CAWSGGQGRADTQYF